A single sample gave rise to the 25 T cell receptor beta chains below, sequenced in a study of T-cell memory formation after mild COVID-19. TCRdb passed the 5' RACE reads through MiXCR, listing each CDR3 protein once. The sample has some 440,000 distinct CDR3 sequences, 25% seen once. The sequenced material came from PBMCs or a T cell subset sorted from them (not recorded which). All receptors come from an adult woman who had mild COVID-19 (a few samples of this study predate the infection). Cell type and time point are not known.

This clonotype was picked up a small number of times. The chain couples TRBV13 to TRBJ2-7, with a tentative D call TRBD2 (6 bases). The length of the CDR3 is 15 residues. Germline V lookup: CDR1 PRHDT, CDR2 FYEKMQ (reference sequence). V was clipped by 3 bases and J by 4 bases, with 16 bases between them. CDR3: CASSLVRRGEYEQYF. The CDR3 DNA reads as TGTGCCAGCAGCTTGGTCCGGCGGGGTGAGTACGAGCAGTACTTC. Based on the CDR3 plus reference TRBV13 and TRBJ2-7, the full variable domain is AAGVIQSPRHLIKEKRETATLKCYPIPRHDTVYWYQQGPGQDPQFLISFYEKMQSDKGSIPDRFSAQQFSDYHSELNMSSLELGDSALYFCASSLVRRGEYEQYFGPGTRLTVT.

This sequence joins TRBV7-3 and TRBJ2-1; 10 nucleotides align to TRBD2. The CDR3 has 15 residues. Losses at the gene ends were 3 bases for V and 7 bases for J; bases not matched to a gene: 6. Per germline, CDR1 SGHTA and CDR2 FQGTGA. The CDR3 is CASSFGTSAGNEQFF. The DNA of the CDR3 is TGTGCCAGCAGCTTCGGGACTAGCGCGGGGAATGAGCAGTTCTTC.

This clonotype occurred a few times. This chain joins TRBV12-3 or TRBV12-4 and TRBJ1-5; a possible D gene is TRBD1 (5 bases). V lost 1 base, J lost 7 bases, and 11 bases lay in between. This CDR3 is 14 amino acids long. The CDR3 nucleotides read TGTGCCAGCAGTTTAGGGGGGATAGGACAGCCCCAGCATTTT. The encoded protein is CASSLGGIGQPQHF.

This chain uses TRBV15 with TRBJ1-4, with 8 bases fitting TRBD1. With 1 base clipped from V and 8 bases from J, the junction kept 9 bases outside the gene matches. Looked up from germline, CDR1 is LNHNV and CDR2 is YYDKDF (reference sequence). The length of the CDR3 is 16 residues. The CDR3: CATSRVQGGAGEKLFF. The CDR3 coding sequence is TGTGCCACCAGCAGAGTACAGGGGGGCGCGGGGGAAAAACTGTTTTTT.

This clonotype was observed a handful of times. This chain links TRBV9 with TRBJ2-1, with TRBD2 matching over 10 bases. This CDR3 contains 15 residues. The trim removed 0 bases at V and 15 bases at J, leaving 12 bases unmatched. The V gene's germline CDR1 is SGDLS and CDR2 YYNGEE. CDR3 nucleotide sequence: TGTGCCAGCAGCGTAGAAAGCGGGAGGGCCCTAACGGCGTTCTTC. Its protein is CASSVESGRALTAFF.

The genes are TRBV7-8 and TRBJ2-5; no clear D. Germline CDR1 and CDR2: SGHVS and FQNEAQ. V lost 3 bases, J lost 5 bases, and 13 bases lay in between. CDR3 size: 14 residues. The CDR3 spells CASSFRFARETQYF. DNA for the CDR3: TGTGCCAGCAGCTTCCGATTCGCCAGGGAGACCCAGTACTTC.

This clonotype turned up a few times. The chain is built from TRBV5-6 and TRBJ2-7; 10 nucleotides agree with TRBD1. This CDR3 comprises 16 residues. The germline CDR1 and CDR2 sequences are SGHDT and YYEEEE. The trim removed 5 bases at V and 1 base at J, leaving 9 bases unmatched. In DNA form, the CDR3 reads TGTGCCAGCAGTCGCCCCGGGACAGGGGAATCCTACGAGCAGTACTTC. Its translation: CASSRPGTGESYEQYF.

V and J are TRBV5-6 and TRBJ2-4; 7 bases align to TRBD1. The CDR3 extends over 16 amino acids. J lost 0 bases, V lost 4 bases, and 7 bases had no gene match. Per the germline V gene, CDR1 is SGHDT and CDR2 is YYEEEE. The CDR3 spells CASSQDRVLAKNIQYF. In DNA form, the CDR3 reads TGTGCCAGCAGCCAAGACAGGGTATTAGCCAAAAACATTCAGTACTTC.

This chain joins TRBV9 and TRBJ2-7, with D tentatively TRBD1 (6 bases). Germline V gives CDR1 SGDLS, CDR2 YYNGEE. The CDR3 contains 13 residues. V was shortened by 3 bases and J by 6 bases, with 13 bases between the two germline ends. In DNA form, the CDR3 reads TGTGCCAGCAGCGCCGGAGCAGGGGTCGAGCAGTACTTC. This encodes CASSAGAGVEQYF.

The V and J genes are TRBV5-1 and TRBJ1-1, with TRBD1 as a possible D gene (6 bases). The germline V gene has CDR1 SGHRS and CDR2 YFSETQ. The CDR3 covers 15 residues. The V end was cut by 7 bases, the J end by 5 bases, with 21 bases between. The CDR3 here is CASGALGGQGTEAFF. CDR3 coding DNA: TGCGCCAGCGGGGCCCTGGGGGGGCAGGGAACTGAAGCTTTCTTT.

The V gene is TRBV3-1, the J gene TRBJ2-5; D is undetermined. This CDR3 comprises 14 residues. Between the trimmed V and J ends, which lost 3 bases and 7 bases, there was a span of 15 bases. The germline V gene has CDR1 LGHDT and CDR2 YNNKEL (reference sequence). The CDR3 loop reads CASSHGESRGTQYF. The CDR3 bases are TGTGCCAGCAGCCACGGCGAGTCGCGAGGGACCCAGTACTTC.

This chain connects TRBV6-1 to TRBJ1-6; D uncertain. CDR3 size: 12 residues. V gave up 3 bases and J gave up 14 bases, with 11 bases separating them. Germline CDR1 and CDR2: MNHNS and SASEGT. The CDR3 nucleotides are TGTGCCAGCAGTGACCGGCTCGTCTCCCTCCACTTT. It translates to CASSDRLVSLHF.

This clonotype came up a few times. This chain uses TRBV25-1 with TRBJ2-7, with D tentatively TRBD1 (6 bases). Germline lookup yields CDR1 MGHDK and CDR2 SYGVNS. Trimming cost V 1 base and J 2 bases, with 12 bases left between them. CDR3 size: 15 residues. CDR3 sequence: CASSEWAGVTYEQYF. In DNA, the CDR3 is TGTGCCAGCAGTGAATGGGCAGGGGTCACCTACGAGCAGTACTTC.

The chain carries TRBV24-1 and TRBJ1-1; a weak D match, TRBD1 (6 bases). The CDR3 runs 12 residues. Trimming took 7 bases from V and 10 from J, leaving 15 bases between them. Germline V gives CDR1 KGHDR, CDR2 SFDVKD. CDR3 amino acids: CATSATGMAAFF. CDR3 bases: TGTGCCACCAGCGCAACAGGGATGGCAGCTTTCTTT.

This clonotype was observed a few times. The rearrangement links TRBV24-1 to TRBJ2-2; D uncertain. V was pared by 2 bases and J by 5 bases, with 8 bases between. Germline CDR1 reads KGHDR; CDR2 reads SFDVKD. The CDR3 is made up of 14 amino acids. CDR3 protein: CATSDSIRTGELFF. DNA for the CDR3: TGTGCCACCAGTGATTCCATTAGGACCGGGGAGCTGTTTTTT.

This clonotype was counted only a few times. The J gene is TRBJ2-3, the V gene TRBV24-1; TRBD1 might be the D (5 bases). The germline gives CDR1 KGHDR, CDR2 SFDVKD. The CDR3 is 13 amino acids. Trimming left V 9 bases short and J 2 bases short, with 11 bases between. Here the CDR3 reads CATDSSYTDTQYF. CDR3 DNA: TGTGCCACCGACAGTAGTTACACAGATACGCAGTATTTT.

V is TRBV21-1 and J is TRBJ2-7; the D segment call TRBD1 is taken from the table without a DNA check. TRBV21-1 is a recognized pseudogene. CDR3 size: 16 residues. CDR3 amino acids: CASSKEGRQGPYEQYF. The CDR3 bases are TGTGCCAGCAGCAAAGAGGGGAGACAGGGACCCTACGAGCAGTACTTC.

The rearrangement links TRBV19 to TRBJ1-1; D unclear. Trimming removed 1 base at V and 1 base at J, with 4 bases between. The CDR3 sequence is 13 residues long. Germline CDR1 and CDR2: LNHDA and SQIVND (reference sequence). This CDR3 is CASSIVTNTEAFF. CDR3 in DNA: TGTGCCAGTAGTATAGTAACGAACACTGAAGCTTTCTTT.

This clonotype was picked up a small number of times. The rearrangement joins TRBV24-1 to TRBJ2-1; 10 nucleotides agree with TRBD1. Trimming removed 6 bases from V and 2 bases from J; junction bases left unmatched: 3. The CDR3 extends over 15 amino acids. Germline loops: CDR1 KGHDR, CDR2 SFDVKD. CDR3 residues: CATSQTGGAYNEQFF. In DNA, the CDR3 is TGTGCCACCAGTCAGACAGGGGGCGCCTACAATGAGCAGTTCTTC.

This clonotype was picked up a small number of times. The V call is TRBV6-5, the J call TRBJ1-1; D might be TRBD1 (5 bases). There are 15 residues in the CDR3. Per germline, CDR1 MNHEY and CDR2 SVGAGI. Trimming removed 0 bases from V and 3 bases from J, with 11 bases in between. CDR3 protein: CASSYSRVGDTEAFF. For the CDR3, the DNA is TGTGCCAGCAGTTACTCGAGAGTAGGGGACACTGAAGCTTTCTTT.

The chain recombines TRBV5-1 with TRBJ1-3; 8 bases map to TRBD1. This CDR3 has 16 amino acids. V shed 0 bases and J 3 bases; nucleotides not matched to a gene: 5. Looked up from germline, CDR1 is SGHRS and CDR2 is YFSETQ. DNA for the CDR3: TGCGCCAGCAGCTTGGGGACAGGGTCGGATGGAAACACCATATATTTT. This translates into CASSLGTGSDGNTIYF.

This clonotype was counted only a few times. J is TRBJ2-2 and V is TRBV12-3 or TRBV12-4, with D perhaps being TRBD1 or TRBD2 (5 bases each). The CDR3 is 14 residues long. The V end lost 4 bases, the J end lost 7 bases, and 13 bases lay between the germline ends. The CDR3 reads CASSWGPGVGELFF. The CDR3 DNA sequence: TGTGCCAGCAGTTGGGGACCCGGGGTCGGGGAGCTGTTTTTT.

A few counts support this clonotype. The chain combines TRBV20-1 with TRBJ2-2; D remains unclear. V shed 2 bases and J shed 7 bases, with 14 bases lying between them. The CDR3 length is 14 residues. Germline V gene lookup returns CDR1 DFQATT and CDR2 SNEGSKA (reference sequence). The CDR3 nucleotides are TGCAGTGCTAGAAACCCCAGGTTGGGCGGGGAGCTGTTTTTT. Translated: CSARNPRLGGELFF.

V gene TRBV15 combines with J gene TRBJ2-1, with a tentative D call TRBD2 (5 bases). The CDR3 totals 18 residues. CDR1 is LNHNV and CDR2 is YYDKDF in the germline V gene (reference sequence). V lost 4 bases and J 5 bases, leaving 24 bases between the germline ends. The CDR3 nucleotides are TGTGCCACCAGCAAAGCCGCCATATGGCAGGAGGTAGACAATGAGCAGTTCTTC. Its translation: CATSKAAIWQEVDNEQFF.

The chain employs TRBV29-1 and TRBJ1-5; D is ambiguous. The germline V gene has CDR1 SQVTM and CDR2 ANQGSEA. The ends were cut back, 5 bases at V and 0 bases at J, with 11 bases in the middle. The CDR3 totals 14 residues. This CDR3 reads CSVLVQDSNQPQHF. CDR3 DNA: TGCAGCGTTCTTGTTCAGGATAGCAATCAGCCCCAGCATTTT.